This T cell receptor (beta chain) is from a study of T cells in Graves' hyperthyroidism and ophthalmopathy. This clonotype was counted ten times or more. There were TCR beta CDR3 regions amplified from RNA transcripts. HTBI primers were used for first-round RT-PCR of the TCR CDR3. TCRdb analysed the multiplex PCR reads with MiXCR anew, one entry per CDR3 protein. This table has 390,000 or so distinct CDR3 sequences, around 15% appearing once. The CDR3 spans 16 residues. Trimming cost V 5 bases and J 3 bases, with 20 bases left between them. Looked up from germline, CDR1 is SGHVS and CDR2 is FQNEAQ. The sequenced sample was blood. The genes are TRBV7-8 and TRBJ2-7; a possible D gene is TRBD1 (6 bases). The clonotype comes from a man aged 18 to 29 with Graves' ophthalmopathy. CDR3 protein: CASSTTPGQLVYEQYF. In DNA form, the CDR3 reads TGTGCCAGCAGCACCACCCCGGGACAACTCGTCTACGAGCAGTACTTC.